The 26 T cell receptor beta chains below come from one sample, sequenced in a study of blood T cell repertoires in COVID-19. Sequencing used immunoSEQ multiplex PCR; TCRdb keeps in-frame clones, though not all of them. The sample lists roughly 50,000 clones, roughly 90% occurring once. The specimen sequenced was peripheral blood. These receptors originate from a man older than 75 with acute or convalescent COVID-19.

The rearrangement uses TRBV10-2 and TRBJ1-5; tentative D call: TRBD1 (6 bases). Trimming stripped 8 bases from V and 10 bases from J, with 15 bases between. CDR3 size: 12 residues. Germline V CDR1 and CDR2: WSHSY, SAAADI. CDR3 region: CASQARRGPQHF. CDR3 in DNA: TGCGCCAGCCAGGCCCGCAGGGGACCCCAGCATTTT.

V is TRBV27 and J is TRBJ1-2; D unresolved. CDR3 length equals 11 residues. The V end was cut by 5 bases, the J end by 5 bases, with 6 bases between. Germline V gene data show CDR1 as MNHEY and CDR2 as SMNVEV (reference sequence). DNA for the CDR3: TGTGCCAGCAGTGACTTTTATGGCTACACCTTC. Amino acids: CASSDFYGYTF.

The chain carries TRBV6-4 and TRBJ1-2; 7 bases map to TRBD1. The CDR3 loop spans 14 amino acids. V was pared by 6 bases and J by 4 bases, with 8 bases of the junction left unmatched. Per germline, CDR1 MRHNA and CDR2 SNTAGT. The CDR3 DNA is TGTGCCAGCAGAAATACAGGGGCCGGCTATGGCTACACCTTC. It translates to CASRNTGAGYGYTF.

This sequence joins TRBV14 and TRBJ1-1; possibly TRBD1 for D (6 bases). V was clipped by 6 bases and J by 7 bases, with 15 bases between them. Germline V gene data show CDR1 as SGHDN and CDR2 as FVKESK. The CDR3 has 13 residues. The CDR3 nucleotides read TGTGCCAGCAGTTTAAACCGGGACAATGAAGCTTTCTTT. Its protein product is CASSLNRDNEAFF.

This clone was detected once. The chain has TRBV5-1 and TRBJ1-3, with D uncertain. This CDR3 comprises 18 residues. The germline V gene encodes CDR1 SGHRS and CDR2 YFSETQ. The V gene lost 1 base and the J gene lost 0 bases, with 17 bases spanning the gap. CDR3 in DNA: TGCGCCAGCAGCTTGCTATCGAGCCCGAGAGACTCTGGAAACACCATATATTTT. It is translated as CASSLLSSPRDSGNTIYF.

This sequence joins TRBV7-3 and TRBJ2-5; TRBD1 matches at 7 bases. Per the germline V gene, CDR1 is SGHTA and CDR2 is FQGTGA. V trimming: 5 bases; J trimming: 5 bases; junction bases outside the gene matches: 8. The CDR3 is 14 amino acids. The CDR3 DNA reads TGTGCCAGCAGCATCCAGGGGGATAGTGAGACCCAGTACTTC. Residues: CASSIQGDSETQYF.

This rearrangement joins TRBV27 to TRBJ2-5; D perhaps matches TRBD2 (6 bases). The CDR3 extends over 15 amino acids. V dropped 5 bases and J dropped 2 bases, with 15 bases sitting between them. Germline V gene data show CDR1 as MNHEY and CDR2 as SMNVEV (reference sequence). The CDR3 DNA is TGTGCCAGCAGTCCCTCACTAGGAGGGCAAGAGACCCAGTACTTC. It translates to CASSPSLGGQETQYF.

V usage is TRBV15 and J usage is TRBJ1-2; 8 nucleotides agree with TRBD1. The CDR3 is made up of 17 amino acids. Per the germline V gene, CDR1 is LNHNV and CDR2 is YYDKDF (reference sequence). The junction had 14 bases not matched to a gene; V was cut back by 4 bases and J by 4 bases. The CDR3 nucleotides are TGTGCCACCAGCAACGGACAGGGAGTGGGTCGGATCTATGGCTACACCTTC. This gives the protein CATSNGQGVGRIYGYTF.

V usage is TRBV28 and J usage is TRBJ2-2; 7 bases agree with TRBD1. There are 15 residues in the CDR3. V lost 7 bases, J lost 4 bases, and 9 bases stayed unmatched. Germline V lookup: CDR1 MDHEN, CDR2 SYDVKM. The CDR3 protein is CASTRDRAVTGELFF. CDR3 sequence (DNA): TGTGCCAGCACGCGAGACAGGGCGGTCACCGGGGAGCTGTTTTTT.

V gene TRBV30 combines with J gene TRBJ1-1; D perhaps matches TRBD1 (5 bases). The CDR3 covers 12 residues. V dropped 2 bases and J dropped 6 bases, with 10 bases sitting between them. Germline loops: CDR1 GTSNPN, CDR2 SVGIG (reference sequence). CDR3 in amino acids: CAWSRGIPEAFF. The CDR3, as DNA: TGTGCCTGGAGTCGGGGGATCCCTGAAGCTTTCTTT.

The V call is TRBV19, the J call TRBJ1-5, with 10 bases that match TRBD1. Germline V gene lookup returns CDR1 LNHDA and CDR2 SQIVND (reference sequence). V lost 3 bases and J lost 5; bases outside the gene matches: 1. The CDR3 runs to 14 residues. For the CDR3, the DNA is TGTGCCAGTAGTATTGGGACAGGGGATCAGCCCCAGCATTTT. Protein sequence: CASSIGTGDQPQHF.

This sequence joins TRBV2 and TRBJ2-3, with D tentatively TRBD1 (5 bases). The ends were cut back, 6 bases at V and 0 bases at J, with 13 bases in the middle. This CDR3 has 15 amino acids. CDR1 is SNHLY and CDR2 is FYNNEI in the germline V gene. DNA of the CDR3: TGTGCCAGCAGATACCTTGGGGCTAGCACAGATACGCAGTATTTT. This gives the protein CASRYLGASTDTQYF.

The chain employs TRBV6-1 and TRBJ1-2, with D possibly TRBD1 on 6 matching bases. Germline V gene lookup returns CDR1 MNHNS and CDR2 SASEGT. V lost 1 base to trimming and J lost 5 bases, with 14 bases between them. The CDR3 extends over 15 amino acids. CDR3 DNA: TGTGCCAGCAGTGAAGGGATGGGGGCGCAATATGGCTACACCTTC. As protein: CASSEGMGAQYGYTF.

CDR3 nucleotide sequence: TGTGCCAGTAGTGTTCAGACAGGGTCCTCCTACGAGCAGTACTTC. This gives the protein CASSVQTGSSYEQYF. This chain uses TRBV19 with TRBJ2-7; 7 bases match TRBD1. Germline V CDR1 and CDR2: LNHDA, SQIVND (reference sequence). The CDR3 has 15 amino acids. The V segment lost 5 bases and the J segment 0 bases; nucleotides outside the gene matches: 7.

In its sample, this clone was seen once. The V and J genes are TRBV3-1 (or the pseudogene TRBV3-2) and TRBJ1-4; D unclear. This CDR3 contains 11 residues. Trimming removed 3 bases from V and 11 bases from J, with 7 bases in between. Germline V gene sequence: CDR1 LGHDT, CDR2 YNNKEL (reference sequence). This chain's CDR3 is CASSQGRKLFF. The CDR3 nucleotides are TGTGCCAGCAGCCAGGGGAGGAAACTGTTTTTT.

This chain links TRBV2 with TRBJ2-3; tentatively, D is TRBD2 (7 bases). Germline V CDR1 and CDR2: SNHLY, FYNNEI. V lost 8 bases and J lost 0, with 18 bases in between. This CDR3 spans 16 amino acids. Here the CDR3 reads CASLEGGQPSTDTQYF. CDR3 DNA: TGTGCCAGCTTGGAGGGGGGGCAGCCAAGCACAGATACGCAGTATTTT.

The V and J genes are TRBV6-1 and TRBJ1-4; perhaps TRBD1 as D (5 bases). The CDR3 is 16 amino acids. The germline V and J ends were trimmed by 1 base and 4 bases, with 13 bases remaining between them. Germline CDR1 reads MNHNS; CDR2 reads SASEGT. The CDR3 nucleotides are TGTGCCAGCAGTGAAGGCCAAGGGAGGGGTAATGAAAAACTGTTTTTT. Protein sequence: CASSEGQGRGNEKLFF.

This clone occurred a few times. V and J are TRBV5-1 and TRBJ1-2, with 7 bases that match TRBD1. Germline lookup yields CDR1 SGHRS and CDR2 YFSETQ. After removal of 3 bases from V and 5 bases from J, the junction contained 4 bases not matched to a gene. The CDR3 sequence is 13 residues long. In DNA, the CDR3 is TGCGCCAGCAGCTGGATACAGGGGTATGGCTACACCTTC. Protein: CASSWIQGYGYTF.

V gene TRBV30 combines with J gene TRBJ1-3; possibly TRBD1 for D (6 bases). V dropped 2 bases and J dropped 4 bases, with 15 bases sitting between them. In germline, CDR1 is GTSNPN, CDR2 SVGIG (reference sequence). There are 15 residues in the CDR3. The CDR3 is CAWSWGGAEGNTIYF. CDR3 nucleotide sequence: TGTGCCTGGAGTTGGGGGGGCGCGGAGGGAAACACCATATATTTT.

The chain links TRBV28 to TRBJ1-6; D is perhaps TRBD1 (5 bases). This CDR3 comprises 14 residues. Germline V gene sequence: CDR1 MDHEN, CDR2 SYDVKM. Between the trimmed V and J ends, which lost 3 bases and 9 bases, there was a span of 12 bases. The chain's CDR3 is CASSLAAGGSPLHF. The CDR3 region has the DNA TGTGCCAGCAGTTTGGCGGCGGGGGGTTCACCCCTCCACTTT.

The CDR3 here is CASSLGQSDYGYTF. DNA for the CDR3: TGTGCCAGCAGTTTAGGACAGAGTGACTATGGCTACACCTTC. The V call is TRBV27, the J call TRBJ1-2; D may be TRBD1 (6 bases). The V and J ends lost 2 bases and 3 bases respectively, with 10 bases between them. Germline V gene data show CDR1 as MNHEY and CDR2 as SMNVEV (reference sequence). CDR3 length: 14 amino acids.

CDR3 DNA sequence: TGTGCCAGCCGCACAGGGCCCTATGGCTACACCTTC. Translated: CASRTGPYGYTF. The rearrangement uses TRBV19 and TRBJ1-2; D is perhaps TRBD1 (6 bases). CDR1 is LNHDA and CDR2 is SQIVND in the germline V gene (reference sequence). V lost 9 bases and J 4 bases, leaving 12 bases between the germline ends. The CDR3 totals 12 residues.

The CDR3: CASSAMTGGLTDTQYF. CDR3 in DNA: TGCGCCAGCAGCGCCATGACAGGGGGGCTAACAGATACGCAGTATTTT. The chain has TRBV10-1 and TRBJ2-3; 9 nucleotides agree with TRBD1. Germline CDR1 reads WNHNN; CDR2 reads SYGVQD (reference sequence). Trimming cost V 6 bases and J 3 bases; bases outside gene matches: 10. The CDR3 has 16 amino acids.

The chain employs TRBV10-1 and TRBJ2-7; possible D gene TRBD1, 5 bases. V lost 0 bases and J lost 4, with 16 bases in between. Germline V gene data show CDR1 as WNHNN and CDR2 as SYGVQD (reference sequence). CDR3 length: 16 residues. The CDR3 coding sequence is TGCGCCAGCAGTGAGTCTGTGGCAACCAGGGCGTACGAGCAGTACTTC. This translates into CASSESVATRAYEQYF.

V usage is TRBV11-3 and J usage is TRBJ2-1, with 11 bases lining up with TRBD2. The CDR3 covers 15 residues. J gave up 7 bases and V 5 bases, and 7 bases lay outside the gene matches. Germline assignment: CDR1 SGHNT and CDR2 YENEEA. The CDR3 loop reads CASSRGTSGENEQFF. DNA of the CDR3: TGTGCCAGCAGCCGCGGGACTAGCGGTGAGAATGAGCAGTTCTTC.

This clone was detected a few times. This rearrangement joins TRBV7-9 to TRBJ1-2; 10 bases agree with TRBD1. Germline CDR1 and CDR2: SEHNR and FQNEAQ (reference sequence). The junction had 1 base not matched to a gene; V was cut back by 1 base and J by 5 bases. The CDR3 contains 14 residues. For the CDR3, the DNA is TGTGCCAGCAGCTTAGGACAGGGGGCATATGGCTACACCTTC. It yields the protein CASSLGQGAYGYTF.